The table lists the clone carrying this T cell receptor beta chain with a few counts. The antigen remains undetermined. Through week 26, nivolumab 3 mg/kg IV was given weeks 1, 4, 7, 10, then biweekly. V lost 4 bases, J lost 9 bases, and 10 bases lay in between. CDR3 size: 13 residues. Germline CDR1 and CDR2: SGHTA and FQGNSA. Assay used: immunoSEQ multiplex PCR; TCRdb lists only in-frame clones, some missing. The data show approximately 80,000 clones, 83% seen once. The record originates from a study of ipilimumab plus nivolumab after autologous stem cell transplantation. Study at large: Typical patient got roughly 5 ipilimumab doses and fewer than 10 nivolumab doses (median). The DLBCL group included primary refractory and relapsed cases.

General study findings and limits: The authors say TCR, Treg and microbiome findings warrant further study.

The material sequenced was PBMCs, taken in a trial of ipilimumab plus nivolumab as post-transplant consolidation. The receptor was derived from a male donor with diffuse large B-cell lymphoma. The rearrangement links TRBV7-2 to TRBJ1-6; the D is unclear. The CDR3 here is CASSSLISSPLHF. DNA for the CDR3: TGTGCCAGCAGCTCCCTTATAAGTTCACCCCTCCACTTT.